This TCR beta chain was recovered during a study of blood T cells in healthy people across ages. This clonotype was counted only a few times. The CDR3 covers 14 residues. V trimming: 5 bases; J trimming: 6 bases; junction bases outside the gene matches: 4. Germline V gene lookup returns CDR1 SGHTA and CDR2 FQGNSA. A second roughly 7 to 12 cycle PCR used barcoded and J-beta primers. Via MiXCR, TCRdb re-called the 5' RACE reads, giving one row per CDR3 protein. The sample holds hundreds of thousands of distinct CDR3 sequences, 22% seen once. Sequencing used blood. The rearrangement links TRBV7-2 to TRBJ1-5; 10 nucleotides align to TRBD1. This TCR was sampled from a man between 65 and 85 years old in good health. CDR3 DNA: TGTGCCAGCAGCCCTGACAGGGGGCGTCAGCCCCAGCATTTT. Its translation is CASSPDRGRQPQHF. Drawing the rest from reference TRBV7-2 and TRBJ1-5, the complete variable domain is GAGVSQSPSNKVTEKGKDVELRCDPISGHTALYWYRQSLGQGLEFLIYFQGNSAPDKSGLPSDRFSAERTGGSVSTLTIQRTQQEDSAVYLCASSPDRGRQPQHFGDGTRLSIL.